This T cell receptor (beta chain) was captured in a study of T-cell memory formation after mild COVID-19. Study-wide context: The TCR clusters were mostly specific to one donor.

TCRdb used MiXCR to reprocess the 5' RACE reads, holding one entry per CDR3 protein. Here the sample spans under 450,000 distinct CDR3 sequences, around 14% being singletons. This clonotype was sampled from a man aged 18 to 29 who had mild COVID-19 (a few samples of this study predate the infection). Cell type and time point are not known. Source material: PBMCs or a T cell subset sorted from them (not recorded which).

CDR3 amino acids: CASSLGPRPSLREGYTF. CDR3 in DNA: TGTGCCAGCAGCTTGGGACCACGTCCCTCGCTACGGGAGGGCTACACCTTC. The chain couples TRBV5-5 to TRBJ1-2, with D uncertain. CDR3 length: 17 amino acids. Per the germline V gene, CDR1 is SGHKS and CDR2 is YYEKEE (reference sequence). V was cut by 0 bases and J by 8 bases, with 23 bases left in between.